Presented here are 24 T cell receptor beta chains from one specimen sequenced in a study of control samples from healthy donors and cancer patients. Method: immunoSEQ multiplex PCR; TCRdb's copy keeps in-frame clones and lacks some. Here the sample spans roughly 120,000 clones, 80% to 90% being singletons. The specimen sequenced was PBMCs. These receptors were taken from a woman between 50 and 59 years old with colorectal cancer.

The chain is built from TRBV20-1 and TRBJ1-1, with 7 bases identical to TRBD1. Germline CDR1 is DFQATT and CDR2 is SNEGSKA (reference sequence). The CDR3 length is 11 residues. The J segment lost 9 bases and the V segment lost 1 base, leaving 2 bases of the junction unmatched. For the CDR3, the DNA is TGCAGTGCTAGAGGGGACAGTAAAGCTTTCTTT. This codes for CSARGDSKAFF.

J is TRBJ2-1 and V is TRBV7-2; 7 bases match TRBD2. CDR1 SGHTA and CDR2 FQGNSA come from the germline V gene. The V and J ends lost 3 bases and 4 bases, in that order; junction bases with no gene match: 3. The CDR3 extends over 14 amino acids. CDR3 in amino acids: CASSFAGAYNEQFF. CDR3 sequence (DNA): TGTGCCAGCAGCTTTGCGGGAGCGTACAATGAGCAGTTCTTC. The whole variable domain, remainder taken from reference TRBV7-2 and TRBJ2-1, is GAGVSQSPSNKVTEKGKDVELRCDPISGHTALYWYRQSLGQGLEFLIYFQGNSAPDKSGLPSDRFSAERTGGSVSTLTIQRTQQEDSAVYLCASSFAGAYNEQFFGPGTRLTVL.

The rearrangement uses TRBV3-1 (or the pseudogene TRBV3-2) and TRBJ1-2, with D perhaps TRBD1 (6 bases). CDR1 LGHDT and CDR2 YNNKEL come from the germline V gene (reference sequence). V lost 1 base and J 4 bases, leaving 13 bases between the germline ends. The CDR3 covers 15 residues. The CDR3 region is CASSQADSRPYGYTF. For the CDR3, the DNA is TGTGCCAGCAGCCAAGCGGACAGCCGTCCCTATGGCTACACCTTC.

J is TRBJ2-1 and V is TRBV3-1 (or the pseudogene TRBV3-2), with D tentatively TRBD2 (5 bases). CDR1 LGHDT and CDR2 YNNKEL come from the germline V gene (reference sequence). There are 16 residues in the CDR3. V lost 1 base, J lost 6 bases, and 16 bases lay in between. The CDR3 is CASSQVRNSVINEQFF. The CDR3 DNA sequence: TGTGCCAGCAGCCAAGTTCGGAATAGCGTTATCAATGAGCAGTTCTTC.

This clone came up a few times. This chain links TRBV3-1 (or the pseudogene TRBV3-2) with TRBJ1-5; D remains unclear. Germline V gives CDR1 LGHDT, CDR2 YNNKEL (reference sequence). V was cut by 1 base and J by 0 bases, with 7 bases left in between. This CDR3 is built from 15 residues. CDR3 coding DNA: TGTGCCAGCAGCCAAGCGTGGACTAGCAATCAGCCCCAGCATTTT. This codes for CASSQAWTSNQPQHF.

The genes are TRBV19 and TRBJ2-5, with D possibly TRBD2 on 5 matching bases. Trimming took 3 bases from V and 1 from J, leaving 12 bases between them. In germline, CDR1 is LNHDA, CDR2 SQIVND (reference sequence). The CDR3 covers 15 residues. The CDR3 DNA reads TGTGCCAGTAGTATTATGGGAGCCTCCCAAGAGACCCAGTACTTC. It translates to CASSIMGASQETQYF.

This chain joins TRBV12-5 and TRBJ1-2; D ambiguous. This CDR3 contains 15 residues. CDR1 is LGHNT, CDR2 FRNRAP, per germline. V lost 0 bases, J lost 4 bases, and 12 bases lay in between. The CDR3 region is CASGLVVGHSYGYTF. For the CDR3, the DNA is TGTGCTAGTGGTTTGGTAGTTGGGCACAGCTATGGCTACACCTTC. The full variable domain, with the rest looked up from reference TRBV12-5 and TRBJ1-2, is DARVTQTPRHKVTEMGQEVTMRCQPILGHNTVFWYRQTMMQGLELLAYFRNRAPLDDSGMPKDRFSAEMPDATLATLKIQPSEPRDSAVYFCASGLVVGHSYGYTFGSGTRLTVV.

The rearrangement joins TRBV30 to TRBJ1-3; D gene uncertain. Germline CDR1 is GTSNPN and CDR2 is SVGIG (reference sequence). The length of the CDR3 is 16 residues. The V gene lost 0 bases and the J gene lost 4 bases, with 16 bases spanning the gap. The CDR3 DNA sequence: TGTGCCTGGAGTGTACGCCGAGACGCAGTAGGAAACACCATATATTTT. This translates into CAWSVRRDAVGNTIYF.

The V call is TRBV7-8, the J call TRBJ2-1, with 8 bases matching TRBD2. The V and J ends lost 4 bases and 5 bases, in that order; junction bases with no gene match: 16. The CDR3 spans 18 residues. Germline CDR1 is SGHVS and CDR2 is FQNEAQ. CDR3 DNA: TGTGCCAGCAGCTCGACTAGCGCGGATCCTCGCCGGGACAATGAGCAGTTCTTC. Residues: CASSSTSADPRRDNEQFF.

This clone was counted between two and nine times. The genes are TRBV28 and TRBJ1-1; D gene ambiguous. V was clipped by 4 bases and J by 7 bases, with 16 bases between them. Germline-derived CDR1 and CDR2 are MDHEN and SYDVKM. The CDR3 has 14 residues. The DNA of the CDR3 is TGTGCCAGCAGTTCTCCTTTTCGCAGGAGTGAAGCTTTCTTT. Translating it yields CASSSPFRRSEAFF. The whole variable domain, filled in from reference TRBV28 and TRBJ1-1, reads DVKVTQSSRYLVKRTGEKVFLECVQDMDHENMFWYRQDPGLGLRLIYFSYDVKMKEKGDIPEGYSVSREKKERFSLILESASTNQTSMYLCASSSPFRRSEAFFGQGTRLTVV.

This chain joins TRBV19 and TRBJ2-2, with D perhaps TRBD1 (6 bases). Germline V gene sequence: CDR1 LNHDA, CDR2 SQIVND (reference sequence). The CDR3 extends over 16 amino acids. V lost 4 bases to trimming and J lost 8 bases, with 20 bases between them. The CDR3 region has the DNA TGTGCCAGTAGTACTCGGGACACATACCCTCTTGGGGAGCTGTTTTTT. Translating gives CASSTRDTYPLGELFF.

This rearrangement joins TRBV11-2 to TRBJ2-1, with D tentatively TRBD2 (6 bases). The CDR3 loop spans 14 amino acids. The germline V gene encodes CDR1 SGHAT and CDR2 FQNNGV. Trimming removed 5 bases at V and 3 bases at J, with 11 bases between. The chain's CDR3 is CASSRLVLYNEQFF. In DNA, the CDR3 is TGTGCCAGCAGCCGACTAGTCCTCTACAATGAGCAGTTCTTC.

This chain links TRBV5-1 with TRBJ1-1; D uncertain. Between the trimmed V and J ends, which lost 0 bases and 4 bases, there was a span of 10 bases. This CDR3 is built from 14 residues. Germline assignment: CDR1 SGHRS and CDR2 YFSETQ. CDR3 sequence reads: CASSLAAGSTEAFF. The CDR3 coding sequence is TGCGCCAGCAGCTTGGCCGCGGGGAGCACTGAAGCTTTCTTT.

In this sample, this clone turned up once. This chain connects TRBV6-5 to TRBJ2-1, with 7 bases lining up with TRBD2. V lost 4 bases to trimming and J lost 8 bases; unmatched junction nucleotides: 8. The germline V gene encodes CDR1 MNHEY and CDR2 SVGAGI. The CDR3 runs 14 residues. CDR3 amino acids: CASSFLADGDEQFF. CDR3 DNA: TGTGCCAGCAGTTTCCTAGCGGACGGCGATGAGCAGTTCTTC.

The V gene is TRBV2, the J gene TRBJ2-4; a possible D gene is TRBD1 (5 bases). Germline lookup yields CDR1 SNHLY and CDR2 FYNNEI. Trimming left V 8 bases short and J 7 bases short, with 15 bases between. CDR3 length equals 13 residues. The CDR3, as DNA: TGTGCCAGCTCTTTATCAGGGAATAACATTCAGTACTTC. Encoded protein: CASSLSGNNIQYF.

The rearrangement joins TRBV19 to TRBJ2-5, with TRBD1 matching 7 bases. The CDR3 covers 14 residues. The V gene end was trimmed by 6 bases and the J gene end by 2 bases; junction bases not matched to a gene: 6. CDR1 is LNHDA and CDR2 is SQIVND in the germline V gene (reference sequence). DNA for the CDR3: TGTGCCAGTAGCCCGGGACAGTTACAAGAGACCCAGTACTTC. Translated, it gives CASSPGQLQETQYF.

V gene TRBV6-5 combines with J gene TRBJ2-1; D is unresolved. The CDR3 loop spans 13 amino acids. V was clipped by 5 bases and J by 8 bases, with 13 bases between them. The V gene's germline CDR1 is MNHEY and CDR2 SVGAGI. Here the CDR3 reads CASSLSLMDEQFF. The CDR3 bases are TGTGCCAGCAGTCTCAGTCTCATGGATGAGCAGTTCTTC.

The chain is built from TRBV4-1 and TRBJ1-4, with TRBD1 matching over 10 bases. This CDR3 has 17 residues. After removal of 4 bases from V and 3 bases from J, the junction contained 8 bases not matched to a gene. CDR1 is MGHRA, CDR2 YSYEKL, per germline. The CDR3 bases are TGCGCCAGCAGCCCTTGGGACAGGGGTAGTGCTAATGAAAAACTGTTTTTT. This translates into CASSPWDRGSANEKLFF.

This chain connects TRBV19 to TRBJ2-1, with a tentative D call TRBD1 (5 bases). Trimming left V 6 bases short and J 1 base short, with 13 bases between. Looked up from germline, CDR1 is LNHDA and CDR2 is SQIVND (reference sequence). This CDR3 is built from 15 residues. CDR3 sequence reads: CASSPLGQSYNEQFF. CDR3 in DNA: TGTGCCAGTAGCCCCCTTGGACAATCCTACAATGAGCAGTTCTTC.

This clone has only a few counts. The chain joins TRBV3-1 (or the pseudogene TRBV3-2) to TRBJ1-1; TRBD1 matches 8 bases. The CDR3 is 14 residues long. Looked up from germline, CDR1 is LGHDT and CDR2 is YNNKEL (reference sequence). The V and J ends lost 5 bases and 4 bases, in that order; junction bases with no gene match: 6. In nucleotides, the CDR3 is TGTGCCAGCAGCGCCCCTACAGGGGGCACTGAAGCTTTCTTT. Protein: CASSAPTGGTEAFF.

V gene TRBV10-1 combines with J gene TRBJ2-1; 10 nucleotides match TRBD2. The CDR3 extends over 16 amino acids. The V gene end was trimmed by 3 bases and the J gene end by 8 bases; junction bases not matched to a gene: 10. Germline assignment: CDR1 WNHNN and CDR2 SYGVQD (reference sequence). The CDR3 DNA is TGCGCCAGCAGTGATCGAGCGGGAGGGCTTAGTGATGAGCAGTTCTTC. This sequence encodes CASSDRAGGLSDEQFF.

The chain couples TRBV27 to TRBJ1-1, with 12 bases aligning to TRBD1. This CDR3 region has 13 residues. The junction had 5 bases not matched to a gene; V was cut back by 3 bases and J by 12 bases. The germline CDR1 and CDR2 sequences are MNHEY and SMNVEV (reference sequence). The CDR3 reads CASSLWDRGPTFF. CDR3 DNA sequence: TGTGCCAGCAGTTTGTGGGACAGGGGGCCAACTTTCTTT.

V usage is TRBV9 and J usage is TRBJ1-1; D ambiguous. This CDR3 comprises 13 residues. The germline V gene has CDR1 SGDLS and CDR2 YYNGEE. Trimming shortened V by 6 bases and J by 0 bases, and 9 bases separated the two germline ends. Here the CDR3 DNA reads TGTGCCAGCACAAGGGAAATGAACACTGAAGCTTTCTTT. It translates to CASTREMNTEAFF.

This chain joins TRBV15 and TRBJ1-2; D ambiguous. Germline CDR1 and CDR2: LNHNV and YYDKDF (reference sequence). The length of the CDR3 is 14 residues. With 1 base removed from V and 2 bases from J, the gap between germline ends came to 8 bases. The DNA for the CDR3 is TGTGCCACCAGCAGAGCGGGGTCGAACTATGGCTACACCTTC. This sequence encodes CATSRAGSNYGYTF.